This paragraph reports one TCR beta chain. The germline V gene has CDR1 KGHSH and CDR2 LQKENI. The CDR3 is 19 amino acids. Trimming pared 3 bases from V and 3 bases from J, leaving 26 bases between. These data are taken from a study of Ad26.COV2.S vaccination and SARS-CoV-2 variants. Treatment indicated: around 19 received Ad26.COV2.S at low or high dose, single or two shots; several received placebo; per-sample allocation not given. The study sampled participants on day 63 after the first vaccine or placebo injection. Boston hosted the donor, who was an adult aged 18-55 years. The table came from immunoSEQ multiplex PCR; TCRdb's copy has only in-frame clones and leaves some out. The sample includes some 330,000 clones, about 90% of them seen just once.

This receptor was taken from a person aged 18-65 years who received the Ad26.COV2.S COVID-19 vaccine or a placebo. The chain joins TRBV18 to TRBJ1-1; D gene uncertain. Here the sequenced sample was peripheral blood, taken in a trial of Ad26.COV2.S vaccine versus placebo. The CDR3 is CASSPPIIKTTRRDTEAFF. CDR3 DNA: TGTGCCAGCTCACCCCCTATTATTAAGACAACCAGAAGGGACACTGAAGCTTTCTTT.